The clone carrying this T cell receptor beta chain was counted between two and nine times. What it binds is not known. The sample is drawn from a study of T cell responses to AZD1222 COVID-19 vaccine. Study-level results: Per reports, nearly half of all spike-specific TCRs target regions that are unmutated in variants. It should be noted that donors were predominantly white British and more often female, and clonal diversity was possibly underestimated.

Trimming took 6 bases from V and 5 from J, leaving 13 bases between them. The germline gives CDR1 WNHNN, CDR2 SYGVQD (reference sequence). The CDR3 loop spans 13 amino acids. The data were produced by immunoSEQ multiplex PCR, yet TCRdb's version contains in-frame clones alone and is incomplete. Of 120,000 or so clones detected, over 75% appear once; the ten largest clones hold roughly 1.7%. This chain links TRBV10-1 with TRBJ1-1; TRBD1 might be the D (6 bases). This receptor was identified in an adult in good health. The sample in question was peripheral blood, obtained on day 0 of AZD1222 vaccination. The CDR3 here is CASRAGGQTEAFF. CDR3 DNA sequence: TGCGCCAGCAGAGCGGGGGGGCAGACTGAAGCTTTCTTT.